The clone carrying this TCR beta chain was counted once. This specimen comes from a study of T cell changes during pregnancy in multiple sclerosis. This CDR3 spans 13 amino acids. Germline CDR1 is SNHLY and CDR2 is FYNNEI. Trimming pared 11 bases from V and 0 bases from J, leaving 13 bases between. The repertoire was sequenced with immunoSEQ multiplex PCR; TCRdb's copy has only in-frame clones and lacks some. Here the sample spans about 110,000 clones, 85% to 95% being singletons. The chain uses TRBV2 and TRBJ1-2; D is uncertain. The sequence was collected from a female donor with multiple sclerosis, enrolled in a pregnancy study. The sequenced sample was peripheral blood, obtained after pregnancy. CDR3 nucleotide sequence: TGTGCCGGAACCACCGGGACTAACTATGGCTACACCTTC. Encoded protein: CAGTTGTNYGYTF.